The clone carrying this T cell receptor (beta chain) appeared many times. The data were obtained in a study of T cells in Graves' hyperthyroidism and ophthalmopathy. TCR beta CDR3 region amplification was performed from RNA transcripts. The primer set for the first-round RT-PCR of the TCR CDR3 was HTBI. Each CDR3 protein is one row after TCRdb ran MiXCR on the multiplex PCR reads. The top ten hold 73% of the sample, which has a few hundred thousand distinct CDR3 sequences, around 25% seen once. Patients showing uncontrolled infection, other autoimmune disease, pregnancy or lactation were ineligible. With V trimmed by 2 bases and J by 0 bases, 6 bases remained unmatched. The CDR3 sequence is 17 residues long. Germline V gene lookup returns CDR1 MNHEY and CDR2 SMNVEV (reference sequence).

This chain uses TRBV27 with TRBJ2-7, with TRBD2 identical over 11 bases. The TCR originated in a man aged 45-65 years with Graves' hyperthyroidism. Material: blood. The CDR3 reads CASSLRGLAEHSYEQYF. As DNA, the CDR3 is TGTGCCAGCAGTTTACGGGGACTAGCGGAACACTCCTACGAGCAGTACTTC.